This record covers a single T cell receptor (beta chain). The entry originates in a study of cytomegalovirus exposure and HLA in healthy donors. Background on the study: The study's early data release held 80 million to 95 million unique TCRs from HLA-typed donors.

PCR amplification relied on 60 Vbeta primers (plus 13 Jbeta primers). The repertoire was sequenced with immunoSEQ multiplex PCR; TCRdb's copy has only in-frame clones and lacks some. The sample contains around 100,000 clones, around 81% of which appear only once. The CDR3 contains 15 residues. Germline CDR1 and CDR2: SGHRS and YFSETQ. The ends were cut back, 2 bases at V and 0 bases at J, with 11 bases in the middle. Sequencing was carried out using PBMCs. The source is a man aged 40-49 years in good health and CMV-seropositive. V and J are TRBV5-1 and TRBJ1-1; D might be TRBD1 (5 bases). The CDR3 DNA sequence: TGCGCCAGCAGCTTATCAACCAGGGTGAACACTGAAGCTTTCTTT. This encodes CASSLSTRVNTEAFF.